This is a list of T cell receptor beta chains from one sample in a study of T cell repertoires in ileal Crohn's disease. Clones were read by immunoSEQ multiplex PCR, and TCRdb kept only the in-frame ones, dropping some. Among 5,000 or so clones listed, 81% were seen once. Input material: ileal tissue. Every receptor here comes from an adult with Crohn's disease. CDR3s include the opening cysteine and the closing phenylalanine or tryptophan. The order of the fields is clone size, V gene, CDR3 length, CDR3 protein. Size values are once, few and many counts, or a class for expanded clones, and some rows have none.

-	TRBV9	15	CASSPQGSAGNTIYF
-	TRBV6-1	14	CASSELYGGYEQYF
-	TRBV27	20	CASSFSAPGLAGGQSYEQYF
-	TRBV29-1	14	CSVGEGISGNTIYF
once	TRBV7-2	14	CASSPQGWIGEAFF
-	TRBV5-4	11	CASSFNFEQFF
-	TRBV6-5	13	CATGTGFYNEQFF
-	TRBV2	15	CASSEETGPTDTQYF
-	TRBV19	13	CASRDRGDTEAFF
-	TRBV6-1	15	CASRSLQGADYEQYF
-	TRBV19	16	CASTQLAGGPYNEQFF
-	TRBV4-2	15	CASSHPGQGGYGYTF
-	TRBV15	16	CATSSLFAGLGYEQYF
-	TRBV5-1	16	CASRVVAGASNEKLFF
-	TRBV10-3	14	CAISERGNNQPQHF
once	TRBV19	15	CASSAGTGGDTEAFF
-	TRBV6-6	15	CASSWQGRVGETQYF
-	TRBV29-1	13	CSFRQGVTGELFF
once	TRBV7-9	16	CASSSKAGINQEKLFF
-	TRBV19	17	CASSIGTGGLGVETQYF
-	TRBV18	16	CASSPPGSGGAKTQYF
-	TRBV18	15	CASSEDGSSYNEQFF
-	TRBV6-5	15	CASSRSGGSMNEQFF
once	TRBV19	16	CASRRQGGLSNQPQHF
-	TRBV18	14	CASSLGQSNQPQHF
few	TRBV6-6	10	CASRGQEAFF
-	TRBV30	13	CAWSPQGAGGYTF
once	TRBV2	12	CASSGAGNGYTF
once	TRBV5-1	15	CASSQQGVGYNEQFF
-	TRBV2	15	CASRTGGVNNSPLHF
-	TRBV27	14	CASRQDRSRGPQHF
-	TRBV19	15	CASRIRAGGHNEQFF
-	TRBV12-2	16	CASRHPPGQLNSPLHF
-	TRBV5-5	15	CASSFGRIIVDEQYF
once	TRBV18	12	CASSSFQETQYF
-	TRBV15	16	CATSRAGSSSYNEQFF
once	TRBV28	12	CASSLRGYEQYF
-	TRBV27	17	CATRELAGGLESYEQYF
-	TRBV6-5	15	CASSQAETSSYEQYF
-	TRBV19	18	CASSMVSWAVLNNQPQHF
-	TRBV15	14	CATSLGLDSYEQYF
-	TRBV5-1	16	CASSLGAQAGDYEQYF
-	TRBV7-2	13	CASSSWSSYEQYF
-	TRBV6-5	15	CASSYNRGGGYEQYF
few	TRBV2	16	CASRSWSGLAKNIQYF
-	TRBV29-1	12	CSVVGLGDGYTF
once	TRBV7-2	15	CASSPPPPGGSPLHF
-	TRBV28	15	CASSSSGTGGAGQYF
-	TRBV6-6	12	CASRGQKETQYF
-	TRBV7-6	17	CASSMEAGGTYQETQYF
-	TRBV7-2	15	CASSPSRGLAEKLFF
few	TRBV7-2	16	CASSFASRLAGYPSLF
-	TRBV7-2	15	CASSRGGGRLETQYF
few	TRBV18	13	CASSTGQGNTIYF
-	TRBV9	20	CASSVEPGRWAQADNEKLFF